These T cell receptor beta chains were read from a single sample in a study of OX40 agonist ivuxolimab in advanced cancers. Profiling relied on immunoSEQ multiplex PCR, and the TCRdb table lists in-frame clones only, not all of them. The sample holds tens of thousands of clones, 88% seen once. The sample in question was CD4+ or CD8+ T cells sorted from blood, obtained in a trial of the OX40 agonist ivuxolimab. Receptor source: an adult with an advanced solid tumor such as melanoma, head and neck, liver or kidney cancer. Each CDR3 is given without its conserved first and last residue.

CDR3 length	V gene	J gene	CDR3 protein
16	TRBV2	TRBJ2-1	ASRERLAGGSSYNEQF
13	TRBV4-3	TRBJ2-3	ASSQRGASTDTQY
10	TRBV28	TRBJ1-5	ASSISNQPQH
16	TRBV5-1	TRBJ1-6	ASSLEGQGSSYNSPLH
12	TRBV7-2	TRBJ2-5	ASRRGGNQETQY
12	TRBV7-9	TRBJ2-1	ASSGTYSYNEQF
12	TRBV15	TRBJ2-2	ATSRGPFTGELF
11	TRBV5-6	TRBJ1-6	ASTYGSDSPLH
11	TRBV28	TRBJ1-2	ASSLRLGFGYT
12	TRBV28	TRBJ2-5	ASSLGLPQETQY
13	TRBV6-5	TRBJ1-6	ASRPLWGEDSPLH
11	TRBV5-1	TRBJ2-1	ASSFYDREEQF
11	TRBV5-5	TRBJ1-2	ASSPGQGYGYT
13	TRBV10-3	TRBJ2-1	AHSAGTSGSNEQF
12	TRBV27	TRBJ2-5	ASSRRTGGQTQY
11	TRBV27	TRBJ1-5	ASRDREYQPQH
10	TRBV10-2	TRBJ1-2	ASTGQNYGYT
17	TRBV21-1	TRBJ1-6	ASSKVIGTLGGDRSPLH
10	TRBV5-6	TRBJ2-5	ASSLGRETQY
16	TRBV7-2	TRBJ1-1	ASSLGRDRALMNTEAF
12	TRBV11-2	TRBJ2-3	ASSLDPSTDTQY
13	TRBV28	TRBJ2-2	ASSSPDRDGGELF
10	TRBV19	TRBJ1-5	ASGGVGQPQH
13	TRBV14	TRBJ2-7	ASSSRQGRSYEQY
14	TRBV6-5	TRBJ1-1	ASSYSVDRLNTEAF